Given below is one TCR beta chain in context. Its antigen is as yet unknown. Primers included in the PCR were 60 Vbeta and 13 Jbeta primers. TCRdb's table, derived via immunoSEQ multiplex PCR, lists solely in-frame clones and lacks some. The repertoire holds 150,000 or so clones, over 60% seen once, with 0.5% to 0.85% in the top ten. Trimming pared 0 bases from V and 2 bases from J, leaving 9 bases between. The germline gives CDR1 LGHNA, CDR2 YSLEER. The CDR3 is 15 amino acids. The sample is drawn from a study of cytomegalovirus exposure and HLA in healthy donors. Findings and caveats of the study: In an earlier analysis, about 87% or about 30%: the productive usage of most TCR beta V segments.

The chain has TRBV4-3 and TRBJ2-3; D is ambiguous. The source material was PBMCs. This sequence was found in a male donor in good health and CMV-seronegative. As DNA, the CDR3 is TGCGCCAGCAGCCAAGAAGCGCGGTACACAGATACGCAGTATTTT. This sequence encodes CASSQEARYTDTQYF.